This is a list of T cell receptor beta chains from one sample in a study of vaccination and CD4 T cells after COVID-19. Their target antigens are unknown. TCRdb used MiXCR to reprocess the PCR reads, holding one entry per CDR3 protein. The table shows about 20,000 distinct CDR3 sequences, with less than 40% occurring only once. The starting material was CD4+ T cells from blood, cultured in vitro, obtained about 7 months after SARS-CoV-2 vaccination. These receptors were obtained from a human donor who had recovered from COVID-19. The CDR3 runs from the conserved cysteine through the conserved F or W. Each record gives: CDR3 DNA, CDR3 protein, CDR3 length, D gene, J gene, clone size, V gene. A D gene is named only where the DNA matches it firmly. A row's size may be missing; if present it is once, few, many or a size class.

cdr3_nt: TGTGCCAGCAGCTCCTATACGAACACCGGGGAGCTGTTTTTT
cdr3_aa: CASSSYTNTGELFF
cdr3_length: 14
d_call: -
j_call: TRBJ2-2
clone_size: -
v_call: TRBV7-9

cdr3_nt: TGTGCCAGCAGCCCCCGACTAGCGGGAGAAGCAGGATACAATGAGCAGTTCTTC
cdr3_aa: CASSPRLAGEAGYNEQFF
cdr3_length: 18
d_call: TRBD2
j_call: TRBJ2-1
clone_size: -
v_call: TRBV7-2

cdr3_nt: TGTGCCAGCAGCTTTTCTAGCACAGGTACGCAGTATTTT
cdr3_aa: CASSFSSTGTQYF
cdr3_length: 13
d_call: -
j_call: TRBJ2-3
clone_size: -
v_call: TRBV7-3

cdr3_nt: TGTGCCAGCAGCTCATTAAAGGACGGCTCCTACGAGCAGTACTTC
cdr3_aa: CASSSLKDGSYEQYF
cdr3_length: 15
d_call: -
j_call: TRBJ2-7
clone_size: -
v_call: TRBV7-8

cdr3_nt: TGTGCCACCAGTGGTACTAGCGGGAGGTCACGCGAGCAGTTCTTC
cdr3_aa: CATSGTSGRSREQFF
cdr3_length: 15
d_call: TRBD2
j_call: TRBJ2-1
clone_size: few
v_call: TRBV24-1

cdr3_nt: TGTGCCAGCAGCTTAACACCCGACAGGGCCTATGGCTACACCTTC
cdr3_aa: CASSLTPDRAYGYTF
cdr3_length: 15
d_call: TRBD1
j_call: TRBJ1-2
clone_size: -
v_call: TRBV7-2

cdr3_nt: TGTGCCAGCAGTACTCGGAGGGCAGAGACCCAGTACTTC
cdr3_aa: CASSTRRAETQYF
cdr3_length: 13
d_call: -
j_call: TRBJ2-5
clone_size: few
v_call: TRBV6-5

cdr3_nt: TGCAGTGCTTCTAGGGGGCAGGGGGAGCTGTTTTTT
cdr3_aa: CSASRGQGELFF
cdr3_length: 12
d_call: TRBD1
j_call: TRBJ2-2
clone_size: -
v_call: TRBV20-1

cdr3_nt: TGTGCCAGCAGCTCCCACCTTCGCGGACTAGCGGGAGGGGACAATGAGCAGTTCTTC
cdr3_aa: CASSSHLRGLAGGDNEQFF
cdr3_length: 19
d_call: TRBD2
j_call: TRBJ2-1
clone_size: -
v_call: TRBV7-9

cdr3_nt: TGCAGCGCCCTACGTGGCGGGACGAACACCGGGGAGCTGTTTTTT
cdr3_aa: CSALRGGTNTGELFF
cdr3_length: 15
d_call: -
j_call: TRBJ2-2
clone_size: -
v_call: TRBV20-1

cdr3_nt: TGCGCCAGCAGCTTGGCCGGTGAGCAGTTCTTC
cdr3_aa: CASSLAGEQFF
cdr3_length: 11
d_call: -
j_call: TRBJ2-1
clone_size: -
v_call: TRBV5-1

cdr3_nt: TGCAGTGCCACACCGACAGGGGGCTGGGGTGGCTACACCTTC
cdr3_aa: CSATPTGGWGGYTF
cdr3_length: 14
d_call: TRBD1
j_call: TRBJ1-2
clone_size: -
v_call: TRBV20-1

cdr3_nt: TGTGCCAGCAGTTTTGGGATAAATCAGCCCCAGCATTTT
cdr3_aa: CASSFGINQPQHF
cdr3_length: 13
d_call: -
j_call: TRBJ1-5
clone_size: -
v_call: TRBV28

cdr3_nt: TGTGCCAGCGCCTTTTTCGGCGGAGCCTCCTACGAGCAGTACTTC
cdr3_aa: CASAFFGGASYEQYF
cdr3_length: 15
d_call: -
j_call: TRBJ2-7
clone_size: -
v_call: TRBV2

cdr3_nt: TGTGCCAGCAGCTTGGTCGGTAGCACAGATACGCAGTATTTT
cdr3_aa: CASSLVGSTDTQYF
cdr3_length: 14
d_call: -
j_call: TRBJ2-3
clone_size: -
v_call: TRBV5-4

cdr3_nt: TGTGCCAGCAGTTTAGCATCGGCGGATGAGCAGTTCTTC
cdr3_aa: CASSLASADEQFF
cdr3_length: 13
d_call: -
j_call: TRBJ2-1
clone_size: once
v_call: TRBV12-3/TRBV12-4

cdr3_nt: TGTGCCAGCAGTGTACAGGGAGTTCGGGCCACAGATACGCAGTATTTT
cdr3_aa: CASSVQGVRATDTQYF
cdr3_length: 16
d_call: -
j_call: TRBJ2-3
clone_size: -
v_call: TRBV6-1

cdr3_nt: TGCAGTGCTAGACCATTTATCCTCGGGATCCTAAATTCACCCCTCCACTTT
cdr3_aa: CSARPFILGILNSPLHF
cdr3_length: 17
d_call: -
j_call: TRBJ1-6
clone_size: -
v_call: TRBV20-1

cdr3_nt: TGTGCCAGCAGTTCGACAGTTAATTCACCCCTCCACTTT
cdr3_aa: CASSSTVNSPLHF
cdr3_length: 13
d_call: -
j_call: TRBJ1-6
clone_size: -
v_call: TRBV6-4

cdr3_nt: TGTGCCAGCAGTGGGGACAGGGGTTCACCCCTCCACTTT
cdr3_aa: CASSGDRGSPLHF
cdr3_length: 13
d_call: TRBD1
j_call: TRBJ1-6
clone_size: -
v_call: TRBV2

cdr3_nt: TGTGCCATCAGTGGGACCAACACACAGCAGTTCTTC
cdr3_aa: CAISGTNTQQFF
cdr3_length: 12
d_call: -
j_call: TRBJ2-1
clone_size: -
v_call: TRBV10-3

cdr3_nt: TGTGCCAGCAGTTGGGGGGGCTACGAGCAGTACTTC
cdr3_aa: CASSWGGYEQYF
cdr3_length: 12
d_call: TRBD2
j_call: TRBJ2-7
clone_size: -
v_call: TRBV28

cdr3_nt: TGTGCCAGTGTAACAGGGGACTATGGCTACACCTTC
cdr3_aa: CASVTGDYGYTF
cdr3_length: 12
d_call: TRBD1
j_call: TRBJ1-2
clone_size: few
v_call: TRBV28

cdr3_nt: TGTGCCAGCAGCCACCAGGGACTGGGTCAGAATGAGCAGTTCTTC
cdr3_aa: CASSHQGLGQNEQFF
cdr3_length: 15
d_call: -
j_call: TRBJ2-1
clone_size: -
v_call: TRBV7-3

cdr3_nt: TGTGCCAGCAGCTTTGGGAGGGATACGCAGTATTTT
cdr3_aa: CASSFGRDTQYF
cdr3_length: 12
d_call: -
j_call: TRBJ2-3
clone_size: few
v_call: TRBV7-2

cdr3_nt: TGTGCCAGCAGTCTTGGGTCTAGCGTCTCCTACGAGCAGTACTTC
cdr3_aa: CASSLGSSVSYEQYF
cdr3_length: 15
d_call: -
j_call: TRBJ2-7
clone_size: -
v_call: TRBV7-2

cdr3_nt: TGTGCCTGGGAGACCGGGACTAGCGGTTCCTACGAGCAGTACTTC
cdr3_aa: CAWETGTSGSYEQYF
cdr3_length: 15
d_call: TRBD2
j_call: TRBJ2-7
clone_size: -
v_call: TRBV30

cdr3_nt: TGTGCCAGTAGTATGACAGGGGGCAGCAATCAGCCCCAGCATTTT
cdr3_aa: CASSMTGGSNQPQHF
cdr3_length: 15
d_call: TRBD1
j_call: TRBJ1-5
clone_size: few
v_call: TRBV19

cdr3_nt: TGTGCCAGCAGCGTCCGGGACCGATATTTCGAGGGAGGGAACCAAGAGACCCAGTACTTC
cdr3_aa: CASSVRDRYFEGGNQETQYF
cdr3_length: 20
d_call: TRBD2
j_call: TRBJ2-5
clone_size: -
v_call: TRBV7-9

cdr3_nt: TGTGCCAGCAGTTTGAAGTTGCCTAATTCACCCCTCCACTTT
cdr3_aa: CASSLKLPNSPLHF
cdr3_length: 14
d_call: -
j_call: TRBJ1-6
clone_size: few
v_call: TRBV27

cdr3_nt: TGTGCCAGCAGTACCAAGAGCGAGCAGTACTTC
cdr3_aa: CASSTKSEQYF
cdr3_length: 11
d_call: -
j_call: TRBJ2-7
clone_size: -
v_call: TRBV6-1

cdr3_nt: TGCAGTGTCAGTAGGTTTCTAGCGGGAGACTACGAGCAGTACTTC
cdr3_aa: CSVSRFLAGDYEQYF
cdr3_length: 15
d_call: TRBD2
j_call: TRBJ2-7
clone_size: -
v_call: TRBV20-1

cdr3_nt: TGTGCCAGCAGTTCCGGGAATGCCCAAGAGACCCAGTACTTC
cdr3_aa: CASSSGNAQETQYF
cdr3_length: 14
d_call: -
j_call: TRBJ2-5
clone_size: -
v_call: TRBV5-4

cdr3_nt: TGCAGTGCTAGAGATGATAGGAGTTACGAGCAGTACTTC
cdr3_aa: CSARDDRSYEQYF
cdr3_length: 13
d_call: -
j_call: TRBJ2-7
clone_size: few
v_call: TRBV20-1

cdr3_nt: TGCAGTGCCCTAATTCCGGGACTAGCGGGACCCGGCTCCTACAATGAGCAGTTCTTC
cdr3_aa: CSALIPGLAGPGSYNEQFF
cdr3_length: 19
d_call: TRBD2
j_call: TRBJ2-1
clone_size: few
v_call: TRBV20-1

cdr3_nt: TGTGCCAGCAGCTTTACAGCGGCTCAAGAGACCCAGTACTTC
cdr3_aa: CASSFTAAQETQYF
cdr3_length: 14
d_call: -
j_call: TRBJ2-5
clone_size: -
v_call: TRBV5-5

cdr3_nt: TGTGCCACCGACCAGGTTCTTTACGAGCAGTACTTC
cdr3_aa: CATDQVLYEQYF
cdr3_length: 12
d_call: -
j_call: TRBJ2-7
clone_size: -
v_call: TRBV6-4

cdr3_nt: TGTGCCAGCAGGTGGACAGGGGGCACAGATACGCAGTATTTT
cdr3_aa: CASRWTGGTDTQYF
cdr3_length: 14
d_call: TRBD1
j_call: TRBJ2-3
clone_size: -
v_call: TRBV2

cdr3_nt: TGTGCCAGCAGTTTAAGGCGTGTTGCAGGGGCGACCCAGTACTTC
cdr3_aa: CASSLRRVAGATQYF
cdr3_length: 15
d_call: -
j_call: TRBJ2-5
clone_size: -
v_call: TRBV27

cdr3_nt: TGCAGGTGTTCAGCACTTCGCACAGATACGCAGTATTTT
cdr3_aa: CRCSALRTDTQYF
cdr3_length: 13
d_call: -
j_call: TRBJ2-3
clone_size: medium-sized
v_call: TRBV20-1

cdr3_nt: TGTGCCAGCAGCTTACGACTAGCGGGAAGGAATGAGCAGTTCTTC
cdr3_aa: CASSLRLAGRNEQFF
cdr3_length: 15
d_call: TRBD2
j_call: TRBJ2-1
clone_size: few
v_call: TRBV7-3

cdr3_nt: TGTGCCTACCGGGATGGTCGGGCAGATACGCAGTATTTT
cdr3_aa: CAYRDGRADTQYF
cdr3_length: 13
d_call: -
j_call: TRBJ2-3
clone_size: -
v_call: TRBV28

cdr3_nt: TGTGCCAGCACCCCATTGGGAAGGACATCGTACGAGCAGTACTTC
cdr3_aa: CASTPLGRTSYEQYF
cdr3_length: 15
d_call: -
j_call: TRBJ2-7
clone_size: -
v_call: TRBV27

cdr3_nt: TGTGCCAGCAGTGGCTACCCTAAGGCGGATACGCAGTATTTT
cdr3_aa: CASSGYPKADTQYF
cdr3_length: 14
d_call: -
j_call: TRBJ2-3
clone_size: -
v_call: TRBV6-1

cdr3_nt: TGTGCCAGCCCCCCTTCGTCAGGGGACCTACGCTTGAACACTGAAGCTTTCTTT
cdr3_aa: CASPPSSGDLRLNTEAFF
cdr3_length: 18
d_call: -
j_call: TRBJ1-1
clone_size: few
v_call: TRBV28

cdr3_nt: TGCAGTGCTATTCCGAACGCCGGGGAGCTGTTTTTT
cdr3_aa: CSAIPNAGELFF
cdr3_length: 12
d_call: -
j_call: TRBJ2-2
clone_size: few
v_call: TRBV20-1

cdr3_nt: TGCAGTGCTAGAGATAGCGGGAGGGATACGCAGTATTTT
cdr3_aa: CSARDSGRDTQYF
cdr3_length: 13
d_call: TRBD2
j_call: TRBJ2-3
clone_size: -
v_call: TRBV20-1

cdr3_nt: TGCAGTGCTAGAGATTTTACTAGCGGGAGTAATGAGCAGTTCTTC
cdr3_aa: CSARDFTSGSNEQFF
cdr3_length: 15
d_call: TRBD2
j_call: TRBJ2-1
clone_size: few
v_call: TRBV20-1

cdr3_nt: TGCAGTGCCATGGGACTAGCGGGGGCCTACTCCTACGAGCAGTACTTC
cdr3_aa: CSAMGLAGAYSYEQYF
cdr3_length: 16
d_call: TRBD2
j_call: TRBJ2-7
clone_size: few
v_call: TRBV20-1

cdr3_nt: TGCGCCAGCAGCTTGTCGCGTCCAGGGGGGTCACCCCTCCACTTT
cdr3_aa: CASSLSRPGGSPLHF
cdr3_length: 15
d_call: TRBD1
j_call: TRBJ1-6
clone_size: -
v_call: TRBV5-1

cdr3_nt: TGCAGTGCCCATAGCGGGAGGGCCCCAGATACGCAGTATTTT
cdr3_aa: CSAHSGRAPDTQYF
cdr3_length: 14
d_call: TRBD2
j_call: TRBJ2-3
clone_size: few
v_call: TRBV20-1

cdr3_nt: TGTGCCAGCAGTTTGGGGGGTAGCTCCTACGAGCAGTACTTC
cdr3_aa: CASSLGGSSYEQYF
cdr3_length: 14
d_call: -
j_call: TRBJ2-7
clone_size: -
v_call: TRBV28

cdr3_nt: TGTGCCAGTAGTTTGGACAGGGAGCAGCCCCAGCATTTT
cdr3_aa: CASSLDREQPQHF
cdr3_length: 13
d_call: TRBD1
j_call: TRBJ1-5
clone_size: -
v_call: TRBV19

cdr3_nt: TGCAGTGCTAGGAACTATAAGTATAGTGTGACTAGCGGGTCCTACAATGAGCAGTTCTTC
cdr3_aa: CSARNYKYSVTSGSYNEQFF
cdr3_length: 20
d_call: TRBD2
j_call: TRBJ2-1
clone_size: once
v_call: TRBV20-1